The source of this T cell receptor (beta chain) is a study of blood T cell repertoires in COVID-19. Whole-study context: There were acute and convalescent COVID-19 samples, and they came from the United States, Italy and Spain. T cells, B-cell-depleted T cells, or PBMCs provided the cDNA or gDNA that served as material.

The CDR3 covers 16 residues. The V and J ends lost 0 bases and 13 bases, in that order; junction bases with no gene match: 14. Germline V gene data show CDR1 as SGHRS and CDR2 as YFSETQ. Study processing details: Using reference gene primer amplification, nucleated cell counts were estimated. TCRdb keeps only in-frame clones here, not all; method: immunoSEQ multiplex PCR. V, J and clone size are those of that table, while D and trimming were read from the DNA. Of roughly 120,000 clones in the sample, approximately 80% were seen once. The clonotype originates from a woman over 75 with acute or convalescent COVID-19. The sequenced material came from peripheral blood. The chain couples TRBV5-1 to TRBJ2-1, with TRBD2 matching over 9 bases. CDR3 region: CASSLEPGSGSLIQFF. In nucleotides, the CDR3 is TGCGCCAGCAGCTTGGAACCCGGTAGCGGGAGTTTAATACAGTTCTTC. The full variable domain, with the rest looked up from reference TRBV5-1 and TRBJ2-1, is KAGVTQTPRYLIKTRGQQVTLSCSPISGHRSVSWYQQTPGQGLQFLFEYFSETQRNKGNFPGRFSGRQFSNSRSEMNVSTLELGDSALYLCASSLEPGSGSLIQFFGPGTRLTVL.